What follows is one TCR beta chain and its context. Its antigen is not identified. All of the isolated RNA was reverse transcribed, so expressed TCRB transcripts were sequenced. Libraries were prepared by immunoSEQ multiplex PCR; TCRdb keeps only in-frame clonotypes and omits some of them. This repertoire shows some 900,000 clones, around a sixth found once; its top ten account for about 0.025%. Markers CD45RO/CCR7/CD25/CD127/CD95/CD27 served to sort CD4+ naive, central memory, regulatory and stem cell-like memory cells. CDR1 and CDR2 from the germline V gene are MDHEN and SYDVKM. This CDR3 region has 12 residues. This specimen belongs to a study of beta chain features in type 1 diabetes. Study results and limitations: TCRB CDR3s from Type 1 diabetes patients were moderately but significantly shorter in all four CD4+ subsets. Naive, central memory and regulatory TCRB repertoires appeared more similar among patients than healthy donors. For type 1 diabetes patients, VDJ junctions showed fewer insertions and more deletions.

The sample was naive CD4+ T cells from blood. The chain links TRBV28 to TRBJ2-7, with TRBD2 as a possible D gene (6 bases). This sequence originates from a woman aged 18-29 years in good health. For the CDR3, the DNA is TGTGCAATAGCGGCCAGCTCCTACGAGCAGTACTTC. Translation: CAIAASSYEQYF.